The 4 T cell receptor beta chains given below trace back to one sample, sequenced in a study of OX40 agonist ivuxolimab in advanced cancers. The data were produced by immunoSEQ multiplex PCR, yet TCRdb's version contains in-frame clones alone and is incomplete. The table has about 100,000 clones, about 89% seen once. The source was CD4+ or CD8+ T cells sorted from blood, collected in a trial of the OX40 agonist ivuxolimab. The source is an adult with an advanced solid tumor such as melanoma, head and neck, liver or kidney cancer.

This rearrangement joins TRBV5-4 to TRBJ1-1; TRBD1 matches 7 bases. From germline, CDR1 is SGHNT and CDR2 YYREEE (reference sequence). CDR3 length: 18 amino acids. The V gene end was trimmed by 3 bases and the J gene end by 0 bases; junction bases not matched to a gene: 14. This chain's CDR3 is CASSSEGDRADVNTEAFF. CDR3 nucleotide sequence: TGTGCCAGCAGCTCGGAGGGTGACAGGGCAGATGTGAACACTGAAGCTTTCTTT. The whole variable domain, remainder taken from reference TRBV5-4 and TRBJ1-1, is ETGVTQSPTHLIKTRGQQVTLRCSSQSGHNTVSWYQQALGQGPQFIFQYYREEENGRGNFPPRFSGLQFPNYSSELNVNALELDDSALYLCASSSEGDRADVNTEAFFGQGTRLTVV.

The J gene is TRBJ1-1, the V gene TRBV18, with D maybe TRBD1 (5 bases). CDR1 is KGHSH and CDR2 is LQKENI in the germline V gene. The length of the CDR3 is 16 residues. Trimming pared 3 bases from V and 1 base from J, leaving 15 bases between. CDR3 sequence reads: CASSPQQGVQNTEAFF. The CDR3 DNA reads as TGTGCCAGCTCACCCCAACAAGGGGTCCAGAACACTGAAGCTTTCTTT.

The chain uses TRBV2 and TRBJ2-1; D ambiguous. This CDR3 is built from 11 residues. Looked up from germline, CDR1 is SNHLY and CDR2 is FYNNEI. V dropped 5 bases and J dropped 5 bases, with 4 bases sitting between them. CDR3 coding DNA: TGTGCCAGCAGTCTTGACAATGAGCAGTTCTTC. It yields the protein CASSLDNEQFF. Filled out from reference TRBV2 and TRBJ2-1, the complete variable domain reads EPEVTQTPSHQVTQMGQEVILRCVPISNHLYFYWYRQILGQKVEFLVSFYNNEISEKSEIFDDQFSVERPDGSNFTLKIRSTKLEDSAMYFCASSLDNEQFFGPGTRLTVL.

The rearrangement links TRBV27 to TRBJ2-5; D is uncertain. V dropped 7 bases and J dropped 6 bases, with 15 bases sitting between them. CDR1 and CDR2 (germline): MNHEY, SMNVEV (reference sequence). The CDR3 has 13 residues. CDR3: CASTDRARKTQYF. The CDR3 region has the DNA TGTGCCAGCACCGATCGGGCAAGAAAGACCCAGTACTTC.